This section outlines one TCR beta chain sequence together with its context. This sample stems from a study of blood T cell repertoires in COVID-19. Study overall: Spain, Italy and the United States supplied samples that represented acute and convalescent COVID-19. The analysed material was cDNA or gDNA that came from T cells, B-cell-depleted T cells, or PBMCs.

The germline CDR1 and CDR2 sequences are KGHSH and LQKENI. V dropped 4 bases and J dropped 1 base, with 9 bases sitting between them. The CDR3 sequence is 14 residues long. Original methodology: Reference gene primer amplification gave nucleated cell count estimates. Libraries were prepared by immunoSEQ multiplex PCR; TCRdb keeps only in-frame clonotypes and omits some of them. D and trimming were read from the DNA, whereas the V and J calls and clone size are those reported in that table. The repertoire holds about 190,000 clones, with almost 90% as singletons. This chain joins TRBV18 and TRBJ2-3; TRBD2 is a possible D gene (6 bases). The source of this sequence is a man aged 50 or older with acute or convalescent COVID-19. The specimen was peripheral blood. For the CDR3, the DNA is TGTGCCAGCTCACTGGCTAGCGGCACAGATACGCAGTATTTT. It codes for CASSLASGTDTQYF.